The present T cell receptor (beta chain) was sequenced within a study of blood T cell repertoires in COVID-19. From germline, CDR1 is MNHEY and CDR2 SVGAGI. The CDR3 sequence is 13 residues long. The V and J ends lost 9 bases and 8 bases, in that order; junction bases with no gene match: 9. Only in-frame clones appear in the TCRdb table, and some are missing; sequencing was by immunoSEQ multiplex PCR. The data show 130,000 or so clones, around 84% seen once. This clone was counted only a few times. Participants came from roughly 25 US areas, aged roughly 18 to 95 years. Participants' reported clinical history set cohort assignment.

The receptor was derived from a man aged 40-55 years with acute COVID-19. The chain recombines TRBV6-5 with TRBJ1-2, with 10 bases fitting TRBD1. The sequencing input was PBMCs or T cells enriched from blood (not recorded which). In DNA, the CDR3 is TGTGCCAGTTTAGGGGGGACAGGGGACGGCTACACCTTC. Protein sequence: CASLGGTGDGYTF.